The sequence of this T cell receptor (beta chain) was determined in a study of T cell repertoires in cytomegalovirus infection. Whole-study context: Matching HLA type and CMV infection were both indicated by public TCR beta signatures. General study results and limits: Accumulated public TCR beta family frequency recognized individuals carrying CMV together with the relevant HLA.

MiXCR, run by TCRdb on the reads, gives a single entry per CDR3 protein. The table lists some 800,000 distinct CDR3 sequences, roughly 28% of them singletons. This CDR3 spans 17 amino acids. Germline CDR1 SGDLS, CDR2 YYNGEE. Trimming took 0 bases from V and 4 from J, leaving 14 bases between them. A note on this clonotype: No antigen is known for it.

The material was cultured CD8+ T cells from PBMCs, obtained from culture after CMV antigen stimulation. This clonotype was sampled from a human donor in good health (CMV status not recorded). Some clones in this sample may be carry-over from other donors' samples. The gene calls are TRBV9 and TRBJ2-6; D gene unclear. The CDR3 protein is CASSVASWATGANVLTF. The CDR3 DNA follows: TGTGCCAGCAGCGTAGCCTCTTGGGCGACGGGGGCCAACGTCCTGACTTTC.